This is a list of T cell receptor beta chains from one sample in a study of shared clonotypes between healthy human individuals. Repertoires were generated with immunoSEQ multiplex PCR, while TCRdb's copy carries only in-frame clones and drops some. The repertoire has approximately 1.9 million clones, over 85% of them found once; the top ten carry under 2%. Material for sequencing was naive CD8+ T cells from PBMCs. The receptors were gathered from a man younger than 35 in good health. Some clones in this sample may be carry-over from other donors' samples. Both conserved end residues are trimmed from each CDR3. Fields, in order: V gene, CDR3 protein.

>TRBV11-2
ASSRTGVGADTEAF
>TRBV28
ASSYESDTQY
>TRBV2
ASTELAGLVYEQY
>TRBV5-4
ASSAWTGVNTEAF
>TRBV27
ASRKPGQGWGNTEAF
>TRBV6-4
ASSSPLAGNQETQY
>TRBV27
ASSLLVGGNTEAF
>TRBV7-9
ASSLGPPSRTQY
>TRBV21-1
ASSNPTGSCAGNTIY
>TRBV14
ASSPGRREVYEQY
>TRBV7-8
ASSPGVGNEQF
>TRBV25-1
ASSEWIGTVETQY
>TRBV28
ASSLPSQVGLTDTQY
>TRBV5-4
AVEGRNTEAF
>TRBV9
ASKPGLDSFDEQF
>TRBV27
ASSLYWTEVSYEQY
>TRBV28
ASRAGYATNEKLF
>TRBV2
ASRGRDTPLAYEQY
>TRBV2
ASRGYTDTQY
>TRBV14
ASSQGRVSGANVLT
>TRBV25-1
ASSTDSYEQY
>TRBV6-6
ASSYYRGSNQPQH
>TRBV27
ASSRVGAGVMGNEQF
>TRBV13
ASSFLKQGYNSPLH
>TRBV5-1
ASRSVGTGFYNTGELF
>TRBV18
ASSPTGETQY
>TRBV18
ASSLFGTGLHEQY
>TRBV25-1
ASAIWSGYEQY
>TRBV15
ATSRRQGAAHEQY
>TRBV10-1
ASSESQSEANEKLF
>TRBV28
ASSLDGQTGDKTQY
>TRBV7-9
ASSPPAGGFTDTQY
>TRBV27
ASTPRDRGGHTDTQY
>TRBV7-8
ASSLSHTGLIRETQY
>TRBV29-1
SVEEVGGLAKNIQY
>TRBV7-3
ASSLSGSSSYEQY
>TRBV7-3
ASSLKRLNTEAF
>TRBV29-1
SVEVQRELFETQY
>TRBV5-6
ASSLLTGYGFSTEAF
>TRBV28
ASSLSGTALYEQY
>TRBV6-5
ASSYGGPSYGYT
>TRBV28
ASSPRTDTPSNQPQH
>TRBV9
ASSTGRGTNTGELF
>TRBV25-1
ASSEWGNQETQY
>TRBV4-1
ASSQEGEGVNEQF
>TRBV5-1
ASSFREGTGELF
>TRBV11-2
ASSLDRGLYGYT
>TRBV9
ASSVGAGGGYEQY